This T cell receptor beta chain was documented in a study of blood T cell repertoires in COVID-19. Turning to the study itself: Samples representing acute and convalescent COVID-19 were sourced from the United States, Italy and Spain. Nucleic acid was either cDNA or gDNA, and it came from T cells, B-cell-depleted T cells, or PBMCs.

The CDR3 spans 16 residues. V lost 0 bases and J lost 0, with 10 bases in between. Germline V CDR1 and CDR2: MNHNY, SVGAGI (reference sequence). Generated by immunoSEQ multiplex PCR, the TCRdb table keeps only in-frame clones and is missing some. The repertoire holds some 250,000 clones, approximately 82% seen once, with 5.7% in the top ten. This chain uses TRBV6-6 with TRBJ2-3; no clear D gene. The sequenced material came from peripheral blood. The receptor was derived from an elderly man with acute or convalescent COVID-19. The CDR3 DNA is TGTGCCAGCAGTTACTCGTCCTATTTTAGCACAGATACGCAGTATTTT. This gives the protein CASSYSSYFSTDTQYF.